Presented here are 30 T cell receptor beta chains from one specimen sequenced in a study of radiation and T cells in renal cell carcinoma (dated by TCRdb to between 2020 and 2021). What the time point label conveys for this sample: blood 4 weeks post-SBRT, at nephrectomy. This specimen's treatment or condition label, per the study, means: 15 Gy SBRT to primary tumor, nephrectomy 4 weeks later. The method behind the library was the immunoSEQ multiplex PCR assay. Imported from immuneACCESS, the table was reduced by TCRdb to in-frame sequences with V and J called. These copies leave out some clones; in studies compared against another copy, an unresolved V gene accounts for under half, and the cause of the remainder is not known. The sample table holds fewer than 45,000 clones, of which 80% to 85% were seen once. Together, the top ten hold 25% to 35% of the sample. The input for sequencing was blood, taken from a patient whose treatment included radiotherapy and nephrectomy. Receptors originate from a woman between 65 and 79 years old with renal cell carcinoma.

The sample holds a few counts of this clone. The rearrangement links TRBV5-1 to TRBJ1-1; D not resolved. The V end lost 0 bases, the J end lost 2 bases, and 11 bases lay between the germline ends. The V gene's germline CDR1 is SGHRS and CDR2 YFSETQ. The CDR3 runs 15 residues. CDR3 sequence: CASSLDREANTEAFF. The CDR3 region has the DNA TGCGCCAGCAGCTTGGATCGGGAGGCAAACACTGAAGCTTTCTTT.

The chain joins TRBV19 to TRBJ1-6; the D gene is possibly TRBD1 (6 bases). The CDR3 consists of 16 residues. The germline gives CDR1 LNHDA, CDR2 SQIVND (reference sequence). V was pared by 5 bases and J by 5 bases, with 16 bases between. CDR3 region: CASSPLRGGNNSPLHF. The DNA of the CDR3 is TGTGCCAGTAGTCCCCTTAGGGGGGGGAATAATTCACCCCTCCACTTT.

This chain links TRBV5-1 with TRBJ2-3; 12 bases align to TRBD2. After removal of 5 bases from V and 5 bases from J, the junction contained 9 bases not matched to a gene. Germline values: CDR1 SGHRS, CDR2 YFSETQ. The CDR3 sequence is 16 residues long. This CDR3 is CASRRLAGAVEDTQYF. The CDR3 region has the DNA TGCGCCAGCAGAAGACTAGCGGGAGCTGTTGAAGATACGCAGTATTTT.

The V gene is TRBV9, the J gene TRBJ2-1, with 8 bases identical to TRBD2. The CDR3 is 15 residues long. The germline gives CDR1 SGDLS, CDR2 YYNGEE. J lost 3 bases, V lost 4 bases, and 6 bases had no gene match. CDR3 sequence: CASSFSGVLYNEQFF. Here the CDR3 DNA reads TGTGCCAGCAGCTTTAGCGGGGTTCTCTACAATGAGCAGTTCTTC.

This chain links TRBV2 with TRBJ1-1; the D is unclear. Between the trimmed V and J ends, which lost 4 bases and 0 bases, there was a span of 12 bases. This CDR3 contains 15 residues. Germline V gene lookup returns CDR1 SNHLY and CDR2 FYNNEI. The CDR3 here is CASSGSVALNTEAFF. The CDR3 DNA reads TGTGCCAGCAGTGGGTCGGTAGCCTTGAACACTGAAGCTTTCTTT. The whole variable domain, remainder taken from reference TRBV2 and TRBJ1-1, is EPEVTQTPSHQVTQMGQEVILRCVPISNHLYFYWYRQILGQKVEFLVSFYNNEISEKSEIFDDQFSVERPDGSNFTLKIRSTKLEDSAMYFCASSGSVALNTEAFFGQGTRLTVV.

The CDR3 DNA reads TGCAGTGCTAGAGATGGGGATACGCAGTATTTT. Translation gives CSARDGDTQYF. V is TRBV20-1 and J is TRBJ2-3; D is uncertain. The CDR3 runs to 11 residues. CDR1 DFQATT and CDR2 SNEGSKA come from the germline V gene (reference sequence). V was trimmed by 0 bases and J by 6 bases, leaving 4 bases between them.

The V gene is TRBV6-5, the J gene TRBJ2-6, with unresolved D. Germline CDR1 and CDR2: MNHEY and SVGAGI. The CDR3 has 15 amino acids. The V and J ends lost 0 bases and 1 base respectively, with 4 bases between them. This chain's CDR3 is CASSYSLSGANVLTF. In nucleotides, the CDR3 is TGTGCCAGCAGTTACTCGCTTTCTGGGGCCAACGTCCTGACTTTC.

This chain connects TRBV2 to TRBJ2-3; TRBD2 matches at 9 bases. CDR3 length: 15 amino acids. Losses at the gene ends were 3 bases for V and 8 bases for J; bases not matched to a gene: 9. CDR1 and CDR2 from the germline V gene are SNHLY and FYNNEI. The CDR3 nucleotides are TGTGCCAGCAGTGAGAGTGAGCGGGGGGTCCTTACGCAGTATTTT. Translation gives CASSESERGVLTQYF.

The CDR3 nucleotides are TGTGCCAGCAGGACAGGGGGCGGGAGGTATGGCTACACCTTC. Its protein product is CASRTGGGRYGYTF. This sequence joins TRBV13 and TRBJ1-2; 10 nucleotides match TRBD1. This CDR3 has 14 amino acids. With V trimmed by 6 bases and J by 5 bases, 6 bases remained unmatched. Germline V gives CDR1 PRHDT, CDR2 FYEKMQ (reference sequence).

Note on this clone: The sample has other DNA sequences that encode this CDR3 too. The chain carries TRBV5-1 and TRBJ1-2, with 8 nucleotides matching TRBD1. Germline V gene data show CDR1 as SGHRS and CDR2 as YFSETQ. CDR3 length: 13 amino acids. J was trimmed by 4 bases and V by 4 bases; bases with no gene match: 3. CDR3 sequence reads: CASSPGTGYGYTF. The CDR3 region has the DNA TGCGCCAGCAGCCCCGGGACAGGCTATGGCTACACCTTC.

The chain is built from TRBV9 and TRBJ2-7; 8 bases match TRBD2. Per the germline V gene, CDR1 is SGDLS and CDR2 is YYNGEE. CDR3 length: 14 amino acids. V was clipped by 4 bases and J by 4 bases; unmatched bases: 7. This CDR3 is CASSFRGGGYEQYF. The DNA for the CDR3 is TGTGCCAGCAGCTTCCGGGGGGGAGGTTACGAGCAGTACTTC.

The chain uses TRBV5-1 and TRBJ1-4; maybe TRBD1 (6 bases). The CDR3 is 15 amino acids. CDR1 and CDR2 (germline): SGHRS, YFSETQ. Trimming took 4 bases from V and 8 from J, leaving 18 bases between them. The CDR3 is CASSLEGGLLEKLFF. CDR3 nucleotides: TGCGCCAGCAGCCTGGAGGGGGGTCTATTGGAAAAACTGTTTTTT.

The chain combines TRBV6-5 with TRBJ2-3; 7 bases align to TRBD2. The germline gives CDR1 MNHEY, CDR2 SVGAGI. V lost 2 bases and J lost 0; bases outside the gene matches: 5. The CDR3 spans 16 residues. CDR3 nucleotides: TGTGCCAGCAGTTACCTAGGACTAGACAGCACAGATACGCAGTATTTT. As protein: CASSYLGLDSTDTQYF.

The chain links TRBV6-1 to TRBJ1-2; possibly TRBD1 for D (6 bases). CDR1 is MNHNS and CDR2 is SASEGT in the germline V gene. The length of the CDR3 is 15 residues. The V end lost 5 bases, the J end lost 8 bases, and 21 bases lay between the germline ends. CDR3 amino acids: CASSSTRGGFGGYTF. In nucleotides, the CDR3 is TGTGCCAGCAGTAGCACCAGGGGTGGTTTTGGGGGCTACACCTTC.

The chain employs TRBV19 and TRBJ1-2; 9 nucleotides line up with TRBD1. Unmatched junction bases numbered 4, after V lost 10 bases and J lost 4 bases. Germline V gene lookup returns CDR1 LNHDA and CDR2 SQIVND (reference sequence). The CDR3 consists of 12 residues. The CDR3 DNA reads as TGTGCCACACAGGGGGCCTTCTATGGCTACACCTTC. It encodes CATQGAFYGYTF.

The chain employs TRBV7-6 and TRBJ1-3; a weak D match, TRBD1 (6 bases). The CDR3 contains 15 residues. V lost 4 bases and J lost 3, with 13 bases in between. CDR1 is SGHVS and CDR2 is FNYEAQ in the germline V gene. The CDR3 bases are TGTGCCAGCAGCTCACAGGGAGTGGGTGGAAACACCATATATTTT. Protein: CASSSQGVGGNTIYF.

V is TRBV7-8 and J is TRBJ2-3; D perhaps matches TRBD1 (6 bases). Germline loops: CDR1 SGHVS, CDR2 FQNEAQ. This CDR3 spans 15 amino acids. V gave up 5 bases and J gave up 0 bases, with 12 bases separating them. Written as DNA, the CDR3 is TGTGCCAGCAGCCGGACAGACTTTAGCACAGATACGCAGTATTTT. It translates to CASSRTDFSTDTQYF.

The chain is built from TRBV13 and TRBJ2-7; 7 bases map to TRBD1. CDR3 length: 16 amino acids. Per germline, CDR1 PRHDT and CDR2 FYEKMQ (reference sequence). Unmatched junction bases numbered 13, after V lost 5 bases and J lost 3 bases. The CDR3 nucleotides read TGTGCCAGCAGCGGAGGTCGACAGGGCGACTACTACGAGCAGTACTTC. Its protein product is CASSGGRQGDYYEQYF.

The V and J genes are TRBV9 and TRBJ2-2; either TRBD1 or TRBD2 may supply D (5 bases each). Deletions cut 0 bases from V and 0 bases from J, with 9 bases between. CDR1 and CDR2 (germline): SGDLS, YYNGEE. The CDR3 is 16 residues long. CDR3 coding DNA: TGTGCCAGCAGCGTAGGGGGGAGTTCGAACACCGGGGAGCTGTTTTTT. This gives the protein CASSVGGSSNTGELFF.

The genes are TRBV5-6 and TRBJ2-2; D gene uncertain. V was cut by 0 bases and J by 5 bases, with 8 bases left in between. The CDR3 covers 14 residues. The germline gives CDR1 SGHDT, CDR2 YYEEEE. In DNA form, the CDR3 reads TGTGCCAGCAGCTTGGCCCCGACTACCGGGGAGCTGTTTTTT. Protein sequence: CASSLAPTTGELFF.

The gene calls are TRBV5-1 and TRBJ1-3, with a possible D match to TRBD1 (6 bases). This CDR3 is built from 17 residues. The germline V gene encodes CDR1 SGHRS and CDR2 YFSETQ. Trimming left V 4 bases short and J 0 bases short, with 17 bases between. The chain's CDR3 is CASSPTTGPFSGNTIYF. CDR3 DNA: TGCGCCAGCAGCCCGACGACAGGCCCATTCTCTGGAAACACCATATATTTT.

V and J are TRBV5-4 and TRBJ2-1; D perhaps matches TRBD2 (6 bases). This CDR3 region has 14 residues. The ends were cut back, 0 bases at V and 4 bases at J, with 8 bases in the middle. The germline V gene has CDR1 SGHNT and CDR2 YYREEE (reference sequence). Here the CDR3 reads CASSLEGLYNEQFF. CDR3 in DNA: TGTGCCAGCAGCTTGGAGGGACTGTACAATGAGCAGTTCTTC.

The chain recombines TRBV7-2 with TRBJ2-5; 12 bases are a match to TRBD2. Trimming took 4 bases from V and 5 from J; bases not matched to a gene: 5. The length of the CDR3 is 15 residues. Germline values: CDR1 SGHTA, CDR2 FQGNSA. Written as DNA, the CDR3 is TGTGCCAGCAGCTCCACCGGGACTAGCGGGGAGACCCAGTACTTC. Its translation is CASSSTGTSGETQYF.

CDR3 in amino acids: CASSTGQGTYEQYF. The CDR3, as DNA: TGTGCCAGCAGCACCGGACAGGGGACCTACGAGCAGTACTTC. The V gene is TRBV5-4, the J gene TRBJ2-7; 9 bases match TRBD1. V was pared by 4 bases and J by 2 bases, with 4 bases of the junction left unmatched. This CDR3 is 14 amino acids long. The germline CDR1 and CDR2 sequences are SGHNT and YYREEE (reference sequence).

The V gene is TRBV27, the J gene TRBJ2-3; D uncertain. Trimming shortened V by 2 bases and J by 4 bases, and 10 bases separated the two germline ends. The germline CDR1 and CDR2 sequences are MNHEY and SMNVEV (reference sequence). This CDR3 is built from 14 residues. The CDR3 DNA follows: TGTGCCAGCAGTTTAATGAGATTCGCAGATACGCAGTATTTT. Its translation is CASSLMRFADTQYF.

The V gene is TRBV6-1, the J gene TRBJ2-5; D unclear. Per germline, CDR1 MNHNS and CDR2 SASEGT. V lost 3 bases, J lost 1 base, and 6 bases lay in between. The CDR3 has 13 amino acids. CDR3 residues: CASSEARQETQYF. DNA for the CDR3: TGTGCCAGCAGTGAGGCCCGCCAAGAGACCCAGTACTTC.

The V and J genes are TRBV10-3 and TRBJ1-5, with TRBD1 as a possible D gene (5 bases). There are 15 residues in the CDR3. V lost 0 bases and J lost 7, with 13 bases in between. Germline V gene data show CDR1 as ENHRY and CDR2 as SYGVKD. The CDR3 DNA is TGTGCCATCAGTGAGTCGCTCCAGGGCGGGCAGCCCCAGCATTTT. Protein: CAISESLQGGQPQHF.

The chain joins TRBV9 to TRBJ2-1, with D tentatively TRBD2 (6 bases). Germline V gene data show CDR1 as SGDLS and CDR2 as YYNGEE. Trimming took 4 bases from V and 5 from J, leaving 16 bases between them. This CDR3 contains 15 residues. Here the CDR3 reads CASSSPATRNNEQFF. CDR3 DNA sequence: TGTGCCAGCAGCTCCCCCGCGACTAGAAACAATGAGCAGTTCTTC.

V is TRBV4-2 and J is TRBJ1-5; TRBD1 matches 7 bases. The CDR3 is made up of 17 amino acids. Per the germline V gene, CDR1 is LGHNA and CDR2 is YNFKEQ. V was clipped by 0 bases and J by 1 base; unmatched bases: 6. In DNA, the CDR3 is TGTGCCAGCAGCCAAGATCAGGGGGGGGACAGCAATCAGCCCCAGCATTTT. Its protein is CASSQDQGGDSNQPQHF.

The rearrangement joins TRBV6-6 to TRBJ2-4, with TRBD1 matching over 8 bases. Germline CDR1 and CDR2: MNHNY and SVGAGI (reference sequence). The J segment lost 6 bases and the V segment lost 4 bases, leaving 2 bases of the junction unmatched. The CDR3 runs to 13 residues. The chain's CDR3 is CASSSGQGNIQYF. The DNA of the CDR3 is TGTGCCAGCAGTTCAGGACAGGGAAACATTCAGTACTTC.